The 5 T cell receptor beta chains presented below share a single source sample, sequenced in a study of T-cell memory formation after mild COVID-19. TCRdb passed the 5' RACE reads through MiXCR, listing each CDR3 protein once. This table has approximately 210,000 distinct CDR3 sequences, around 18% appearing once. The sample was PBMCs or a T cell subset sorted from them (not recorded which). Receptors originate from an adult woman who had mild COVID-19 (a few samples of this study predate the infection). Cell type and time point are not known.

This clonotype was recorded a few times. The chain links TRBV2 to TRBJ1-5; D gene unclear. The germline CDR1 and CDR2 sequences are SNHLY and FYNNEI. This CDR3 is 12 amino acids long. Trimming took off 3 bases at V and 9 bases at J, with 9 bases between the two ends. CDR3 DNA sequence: TGTGCCAGCAGTGACGAGACTGGGCCCCAGCATTTT. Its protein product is CASSDETGPQHF.

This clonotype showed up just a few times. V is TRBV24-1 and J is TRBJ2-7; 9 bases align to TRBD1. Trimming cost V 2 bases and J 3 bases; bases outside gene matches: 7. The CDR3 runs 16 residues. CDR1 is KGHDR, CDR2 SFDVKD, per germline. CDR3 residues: CATSDSTGTGNYEQYF. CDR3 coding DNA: TGTGCCACCAGTGATTCCACCGGGACAGGGAACTACGAGCAGTACTTC.

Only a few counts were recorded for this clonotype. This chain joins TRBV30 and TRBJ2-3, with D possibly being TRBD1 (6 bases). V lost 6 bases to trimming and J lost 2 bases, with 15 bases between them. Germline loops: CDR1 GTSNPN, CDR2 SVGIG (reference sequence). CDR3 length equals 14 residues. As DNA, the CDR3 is TGTGCCTGCCCACGACAGGAGACCACAGATACGCAGTATTTT. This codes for CACPRQETTDTQYF. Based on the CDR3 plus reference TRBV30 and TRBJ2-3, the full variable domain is SQTIHQWPATLVQPVGSPLSLECTVEGTSNPNLYWYRQAAGRGLQLLFYSVGIGQISSEVPQNLSASRPQDRQFILSSKKLLLSDSGFYLCACPRQETTDTQYFGPGTRLTVL.

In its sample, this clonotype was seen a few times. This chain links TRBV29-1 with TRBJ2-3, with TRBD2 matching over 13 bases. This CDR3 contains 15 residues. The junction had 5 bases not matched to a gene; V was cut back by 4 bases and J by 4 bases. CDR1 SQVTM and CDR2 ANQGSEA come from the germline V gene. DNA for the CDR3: TGCAGCGTTGTTACTAGCGGGAGGGCAGCAGATACGCAGTATTTT. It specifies CSVVTSGRAADTQYF.

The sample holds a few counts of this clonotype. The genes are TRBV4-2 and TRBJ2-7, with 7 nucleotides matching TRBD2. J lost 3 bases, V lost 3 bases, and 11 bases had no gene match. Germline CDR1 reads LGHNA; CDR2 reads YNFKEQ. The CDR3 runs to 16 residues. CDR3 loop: CASSHPRGEIGYEQYF. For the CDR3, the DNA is TGTGCCAGCAGCCATCCCCGGGGGGAAATAGGCTACGAGCAGTACTTC.